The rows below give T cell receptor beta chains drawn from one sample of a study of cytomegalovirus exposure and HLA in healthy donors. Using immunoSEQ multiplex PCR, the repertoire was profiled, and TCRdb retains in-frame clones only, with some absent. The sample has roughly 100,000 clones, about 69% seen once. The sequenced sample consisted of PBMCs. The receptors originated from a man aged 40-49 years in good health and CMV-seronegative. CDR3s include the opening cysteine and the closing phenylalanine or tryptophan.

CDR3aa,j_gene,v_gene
CSAEGGAFRQETQYF,TRBJ2-5,TRBV29-1
CASSSGTDSNQPQHF,TRBJ1-5,TRBV5-1
CASSITSGSGDEQFF,TRBJ2-1,TRBV6-4
CASSRPGLAGGRYGYTF,TRBJ1-2,TRBV7-9
CASSFFSGDGTTGELFF,TRBJ2-2,TRBV7-8
CASSVRNTEAFF,TRBJ1-1,TRBV25-1
CASSSTGVIAKNIQYF,TRBJ2-4,TRBV19
CASSQAEMTGELFF,TRBJ2-2,TRBV4-1
CASSAPGHTYEQYF,TRBJ2-7,TRBV19
CASSQEFGGSNQPQHF,TRBJ1-5,TRBV4-1
CSVEEAGESYGYTF,TRBJ1-2,TRBV29-1
CASSYGAGGANYGYTF,TRBJ1-2,TRBV6-5
CASSVSHNEQFF,TRBJ2-1,TRBV7-9
CASSHRTGAGGYTF,TRBJ1-2,TRBV11-3
CASSADLDGNEQFF,TRBJ2-1,TRBV2